These 19 T cell receptor beta chains came from one sample sequenced in a study of blood T cell repertoires in COVID-19. The assay was immunoSEQ multiplex PCR, and TCRdb's table has in-frame clones only and misses some. The sample comprises approximately 350,000 clones, 89% of which are singletons, and around 3% rests with the top ten. Sequenced material: peripheral blood. These receptor sequences come from a woman in her 30s with COVID-19, enrolled during active disease.

This chain uses TRBV9 with TRBJ1-5, with no clear D. In germline, CDR1 is SGDLS, CDR2 YYNGEE. This CDR3 has 16 residues. V lost 1 base and J lost 1, with 12 bases in between. For the CDR3, the DNA is TGTGCCAGCAGCGTAACGGGGAATGGGAGCAATCAGCCCCAGCATTTT. Residues: CASSVTGNGSNQPQHF.

The V gene is TRBV2, the J gene TRBJ2-1; no firm D call. CDR1 is SNHLY and CDR2 is FYNNEI in the germline V gene. V was cut by 7 bases and J by 16 bases, with 8 bases left in between. This CDR3 region has 8 residues. The CDR3 is CASTLSFF. For the CDR3, the DNA is TGTGCCAGCACTCTGTCCTTCTTC.

This sequence joins TRBV7-2 and TRBJ2-2; D might be TRBD2 (5 bases). In germline, CDR1 is SGHTA, CDR2 FQGNSA. CDR3 length: 13 amino acids. Trimming pared 4 bases from V and 8 bases from J, leaving 11 bases between. The CDR3 region has the DNA TGTGCCAGCAGCTGGGTCAGAGGGGGGGAGCTGTTTTTT. Protein product: CASSWVRGGELFF. Together with reference TRBV7-2 and TRBJ2-2, the CDR3 gives the full variable domain: GAGVSQSPSNKVTEKGKDVELRCDPISGHTALYWYRQSLGQGLEFLIYFQGNSAPDKSGLPSDRFSAERTGGSVSTLTIQRTQQEDSAVYLCASSWVRGGELFFGEGSRLTVL.

V gene TRBV9 combines with J gene TRBJ1-1, with D possibly matching TRBD1 (5 bases). Trimming left V 0 bases short and J 4 bases short, with 10 bases between. The CDR3 is made up of 14 amino acids. Germline CDR1 reads SGDLS; CDR2 reads YYNGEE. The CDR3 loop reads CASSVEARATEAFF. CDR3 coding DNA: TGTGCCAGCAGCGTAGAGGCCAGGGCCACTGAAGCTTTCTTT.

In nucleotides, the CDR3 is TGTGCCAGCAGTGAGCAGTCCAACACTGAAGCTTTCTTT. Translated, it gives CASSEQSNTEAFF. The chain combines TRBV2 with TRBJ1-1, with D hard to call. The CDR3 consists of 13 residues. The V gene's germline CDR1 is SNHLY and CDR2 FYNNEI. Trimming took off 3 bases at V and 2 bases at J, with 7 bases between the two ends.

This clone was found once. This rearrangement joins TRBV7-9 to TRBJ1-2; TRBD1 aligns across 7 bases. The V gene end was trimmed by 5 bases and the J gene end by 6 bases; junction bases not matched to a gene: 6. Germline V gene sequence: CDR1 SEHNR, CDR2 FQNEAQ (reference sequence). This CDR3 is 13 amino acids long. The DNA for the CDR3 is TGTGCCAGCAGCCTACAGGGGTCCCATGGCTACACCTTC. This codes for CASSLQGSHGYTF.

The chain employs TRBV7-2 and TRBJ2-3; 10 bases are shared with TRBD2. Per the germline V gene, CDR1 is SGHTA and CDR2 is FQGNSA. Trimming at V came to 3 bases and at J to 14 bases, leaving 11 bases not matched to a gene. This CDR3 contains 14 residues. CDR3 nucleotides: TGTGCCAGCAGCTTGAGGACTAGCGGCGGCCACCGGTATTTT. Encoded protein: CASSLRTSGGHRYF.

V usage is TRBV2 and J usage is TRBJ1-4, with TRBD1 matching 8 bases. The length of the CDR3 is 14 residues. V lost 7 bases and J lost 7; bases outside the gene matches: 8. Germline V CDR1 and CDR2: SNHLY, FYNNEI. CDR3 nucleotides: TGTGCCAGCACCAACCCAGGGGGCGCTGAAAAACTGTTTTTT. Protein product: CASTNPGGAEKLFF.

The chain carries TRBV12-5 and TRBJ2-7; D remains unclear. The CDR3 runs to 12 residues. V was pared by 5 bases and J by 12 bases, with 17 bases between. The germline V gene has CDR1 LGHNT and CDR2 FRNRAP. CDR3 DNA sequence: TGTGCTAGTGGTAGCCCCCACCCTACTGTGTACGTC. Encoded protein: CASGSPHPTVYV.

V is TRBV4-2 and J is TRBJ2-5, with 10 bases matching TRBD2. Trimming took 0 bases from V and 5 from J; bases not matched to a gene: 12. The V gene's germline CDR1 is LGHNA and CDR2 YNFKEQ. The length of the CDR3 is 18 residues. CDR3: CASSQEVRLAGVSETQYF. CDR3 nucleotide sequence: TGTGCCAGCAGCCAAGAGGTACGGCTAGCGGGGGTAAGCGAGACCCAGTACTTC.

The chain combines TRBV14 with TRBJ2-5, with 7 nucleotides matching TRBD2. The CDR3 covers 15 residues. With V trimmed by 4 bases and J by 4 bases, 9 bases remained unmatched. The V gene's germline CDR1 is SGHDN and CDR2 FVKESK. The DNA of the CDR3 is TGTGCCAGCAGCCCGTACGGGAGGAGAGCAGAGACCCAGTACTTC. It translates to CASSPYGRRAETQYF.

The chain links TRBV7-2 to TRBJ2-3; the D gene is possibly TRBD2 (5 bases). CDR3 length equals 16 residues. In germline, CDR1 is SGHTA, CDR2 FQGNSA. With 7 bases removed from V and 1 base from J, the gap between germline ends came to 18 bases. CDR3: CASTTLPGYGTDTQYF. The CDR3 DNA follows: TGTGCCAGCACCACCCTTCCGGGGTACGGCACAGATACGCAGTATTTT.

The chain has TRBV5-6 and TRBJ2-2; no reliable D call. The CDR3 covers 16 residues. Trimming removed 4 bases from V and 7 bases from J, with 20 bases in between. CDR1 SGHDT and CDR2 YYEEEE come from the germline V gene. In DNA form, the CDR3 reads TGTGCCAGCAGCCCTAACACCGGGTTTTACCACGGGGAGCTGTTTTTT. Its protein product is CASSPNTGFYHGELFF.

The V call is TRBV9, the J call TRBJ2-1; D possibly corresponds to TRBD1 (5 bases). The CDR3 is 16 amino acids. Germline V CDR1 and CDR2: SGDLS, YYNGEE. V dropped 5 bases and J dropped 0 bases, with 15 bases sitting between them. The DNA of the CDR3 is TGTGCCAGCAGGGGGCAGGGCCACGACTCCTACAATGAGCAGTTCTTC. It translates to CASRGQGHDSYNEQFF.

This chain uses TRBV29-1 with TRBJ2-7, with D perhaps TRBD1 (5 bases). Looked up from germline, CDR1 is SQVTM and CDR2 is ANQGSEA. The V and J ends lost 5 bases and 0 bases respectively, with 17 bases between them. The CDR3 extends over 15 amino acids. The CDR3 reads CSVRGRVGYSYEQYF. For the CDR3, the DNA is TGCAGCGTTAGGGGTCGGGTTGGCTACTCCTACGAGCAGTACTTC.

The gene calls are TRBV3-1 (or the pseudogene TRBV3-2) and TRBJ2-7; perhaps TRBD2 as D (5 bases). CDR1 is LGHDT and CDR2 is YNNKEL in the germline V gene (reference sequence). CDR3 size: 15 residues. The germline V and J ends were trimmed by 1 base and 4 bases, with 14 bases remaining between them. The CDR3 spells CASSQVAGSLYEQYF. In DNA, the CDR3 is TGTGCCAGCAGCCAAGTGGCGGGCTCCCTTTACGAGCAGTACTTC.

The rearrangement joins TRBV30 to TRBJ2-1; TRBD1 agrees at 7 bases. Germline V CDR1 and CDR2: GTSNPN, SVGIG (reference sequence). Trimming removed 2 bases from V and 7 bases from J; junction bases left unmatched: 11. This CDR3 has 15 amino acids. In DNA form, the CDR3 reads TGTGCCTGGAGTCCTCCTGACAGGGCCCGGAATGAGCAGTTCTTC. Translation: CAWSPPDRARNEQFF.

This sequence joins TRBV5-1 and TRBJ2-7; 8 bases align to TRBD2. CDR1 and CDR2 from the germline V gene are SGHRS and YFSETQ. J lost 6 bases, V lost 4 bases, and 15 bases had no gene match. This CDR3 has 16 residues. In DNA form, the CDR3 reads TGCGCCAGCAGCGGCACCGCGGGGGGTGGGACGGGCGAGCAGTACGTC. Protein: CASSGTAGGGTGEQYV.

V and J are TRBV12-3 or TRBV12-4 and TRBJ1-1; no definite D call. V dropped 3 bases and J dropped 10 bases, with 12 bases sitting between them. CDR3 length: 12 residues. CDR3: CASSFLGSGAFF. The CDR3 nucleotides read TGTGCCAGCAGTTTTCTCGGATCGGGAGCTTTCTTT.